This paragraph reports one T cell receptor beta chain. Generated by immunoSEQ multiplex PCR, the TCRdb table keeps only in-frame clones and is missing some. The profile shows approximately 65,000 clones, about 72% of them singletons. The entry originates in a study of radiotherapy plus CTLA-4 blockade in lung cancer. After removal of 4 bases from V and 7 bases from J, the junction contained 15 bases not matched to a gene. Germline V gives CDR1 SGHNT, CDR2 YYREEE (reference sequence). CDR3 size: 17 residues. Here the sequenced sample was peripheral blood, taken from a patient treated with radiotherapy plus ipilimumab. The chain is built from TRBV5-4 and TRBJ2-7, with 12 bases lining up with TRBD1. This sequence originates from a human donor with non-small cell lung cancer who had a complete response to radiotherapy plus ipilimumab. Here the CDR3 DNA reads TGTGCCAGCAGCCCGGACGGGACAGGGGGCGCCTCTACGGAGCAGTACTTC. This sequence encodes CASSPDGTGGASTEQYF.